This TCR beta chain was obtained from a study of response to subunit inactivated influenza vaccine. Findings and limits, study-wide: After each seasonal influenza vaccination, few new T cells are recruited, the authors suggested.

TCRdb reprocessed the RT-PCR reads with MiXCR, giving one entry per CDR3 protein. The sample has over 750,000 distinct CDR3 sequences, approximately 21% seen once. Trimming pared 5 bases from V and 5 bases from J, leaving 10 bases between. This CDR3 has 11 amino acids. The V gene's germline CDR1 is DFQATT and CDR2 SNEGSKA (reference sequence). This clonotype has a handful of counts. Antigen: not known. The sequencing used PBMCs from blood, collected about 5 days after vaccination. The rearrangement uses TRBV20-1 and TRBJ2-7; no firm D call. This clonotype was obtained from a man in his fifties or sixties who received an inactivated influenza vaccine. The DNA of the CDR3 is TGCAGTGCTCTCTCGGGCGACGAGCAGTACTTC. This gives the protein CSALSGDEQYF.